This T cell receptor beta chain was sequenced during a study of technical replicates of blood from a few donors. Germline V CDR1 and CDR2: MNHNS, SASEGT. The length of the CDR3 is 13 residues. V lost 4 bases and J 2 bases, leaving 8 bases between the germline ends. Assay used: immunoSEQ multiplex PCR; TCRdb lists only in-frame clones, some missing. The sample holds more than 60,000 clones, about 92% seen once. Sequences were obtained from T cells isolated from PBMCs. The chain recombines TRBV6-1 with TRBJ1-1, with a possible D match to TRBD1 (5 bases). The clonotype originates from a human donor in good health. CDR3 protein: CASSATGNTEAFF. The DNA for the CDR3 is TGTGCCAGCAGTGCTACAGGCAACACTGAAGCTTTCTTT.